This T cell receptor (beta chain) was captured in a study of shared clonotypes between healthy human individuals. Of note for this clone: This specimen includes other DNA sequences encoding the same CDR3.

Researchers divided each subset's genomic DNA evenly across several immunoSEQ plates. Measured with immunoSEQ multiplex PCR; TCRdb has only the in-frame clones, and not every one. The sample lists a few million clones; just over 90% were seen once. The TCR originated in a man aged 18 to 29 in good health. Some clones in this sample may be carry-over from other donors' samples. What was sequenced was naive CD4+ T cells from PBMCs. The subset is: CD45RA+ positively selected.

The CDR3 bases are TGCAGTGCTACCGATGGCTATGGCTACACCTTC. Residues: CSATDGYGYTF. This chain uses TRBV20-1 with TRBJ1-2; D ambiguous. V was trimmed by 4 bases and J by 4 bases, leaving 7 bases between them. The germline CDR1 and CDR2 sequences are DFQATT and SNEGSKA (reference sequence). This CDR3 region has 11 residues.